This note documents a single T cell receptor (beta chain) sequence. Its antigen is not known. Sequenced by immunoSEQ multiplex PCR; TCRdb stores in-frame clones only, minus some. The sample comprises roughly 35,000 clones, 92% of which are singletons, and over 2% rests with the top ten. V gave up 5 bases and J gave up 4 bases; unmatched junction bases: 4. This CDR3 spans 13 amino acids. Per germline, CDR1 MNHNY and CDR2 SVGAGI (reference sequence). The sample originates from a study of T cells in localized non-small cell lung cancer. General study findings and limits: Median approximately 58 top-100 tumor clones were shared with paired adjacent lung. Uninvolved adjacent lung had higher T cell clonality than tumor and all other tissues. Heterogeneity remains possible, as sequencing covered one tumor region only. Greater blood T cell density accompanied longer overall survival.

The chain recombines TRBV6-6 with TRBJ1-1; 7 positions match TRBD1. The material was peripheral blood, obtained before any cancer treatment. This TCR was recovered from a female donor over 55 with stage I lung adenocarcinoma. The chain's CDR3 is CASSANRGTEAFF. CDR3 bases: TGTGCCAGCAGTGCTAACAGGGGCACTGAAGCTTTCTTT.